This TCR beta chain was recovered during a study of Ad26.COV2.S vaccination and SARS-CoV-2 variants. Overall study results and limits: Researchers reported similar non-spike TCR breadth in vaccine and placebo recipients.

Generated by immunoSEQ multiplex PCR, the TCRdb table keeps only in-frame clones and is missing some. The data hold roughly 400,000 clones, with 92% observed a single time. The CDR3 extends over 14 amino acids. CDR1 is SGHTA, CDR2 FQGNSA, per germline. The V gene end was trimmed by 5 bases and the J gene end by 9 bases; junction bases not matched to a gene: 9. This clone was seen a single time. Antigen: not known. Noted treatment: about 20 received Ad26.COV2.S at low or high dose, single or two shots; several received placebo; per-sample allocation not given. At day 63 after the first vaccine or placebo injection, samples were drawn. An Ad26 vector expressing Wuhan-strain SARS-CoV-2 spike served as the vaccine.

The chain combines TRBV7-2 with TRBJ2-2, with 7 bases aligning to TRBD2. The receptor was derived from a person aged 18-65 years who received the Ad26.COV2.S COVID-19 vaccine or a placebo. The material was peripheral blood, obtained in a trial of Ad26.COV2.S vaccine versus placebo. The CDR3 sequence: CASSPQLAPRELFF. The CDR3 DNA sequence: TGTGCCAGCAGCCCTCAACTAGCGCCCCGGGAGCTGTTTTTT.